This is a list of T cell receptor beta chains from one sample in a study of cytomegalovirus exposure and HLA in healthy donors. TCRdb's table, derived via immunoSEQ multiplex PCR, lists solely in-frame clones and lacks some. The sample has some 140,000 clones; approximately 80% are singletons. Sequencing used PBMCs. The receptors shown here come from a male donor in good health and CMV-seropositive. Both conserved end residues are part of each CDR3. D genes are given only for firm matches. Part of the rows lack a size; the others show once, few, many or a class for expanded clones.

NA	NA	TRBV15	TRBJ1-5	TGTGCCACCAGCGCCAGGGCGGGCAATCAGCCCCAGCATTTT	CATSARAGNQPQHF
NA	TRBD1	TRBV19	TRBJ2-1	TGTGCCAGTAGTAGGAGGACAGGTCACAATGAGCAGTTCTTC	CASSRRTGHNEQFF
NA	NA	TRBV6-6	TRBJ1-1	TGTGCCAGCAGACGGTCCGCGGTGAACACTGAAGCTTTCTTT	CASRRSAVNTEAFF
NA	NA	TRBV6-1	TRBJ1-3	TGTGCCAGCAGGATCGCAACAGACTCTGGAAACACCATATATTTT	CASRIATDSGNTIYF
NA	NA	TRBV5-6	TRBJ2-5	TGTGCCAGCAGCTTGGGAGGGGGAGAGACCCAGTACTTC	CASSLGGGETQYF
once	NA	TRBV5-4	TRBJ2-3	TGTGCCAGCAGCTTGACGGGGTACACAGATACGCAGTATTTT	CASSLTGYTDTQYF
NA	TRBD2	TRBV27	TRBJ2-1	TGTGCCAGCAGTTTATTCCTAGCGGGAGTGAAAAACAATGAGCAGTTCTTC	CASSLFLAGVKNNEQFF
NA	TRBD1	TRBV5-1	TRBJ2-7	TGCGCCAGCAAGGACAGGGAGGACGAGCAGTACTTC	CASKDREDEQYF
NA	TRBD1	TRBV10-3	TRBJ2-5	TGTGCCATCAGCTCGGGACAGGGCGAAGAGACCCAGTACTTC	CAISSGQGEETQYF
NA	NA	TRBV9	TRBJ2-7	TGTGCCAGCAGCGTAGGTAGTGTGACAGGAATTTACGAGCAGTACTTC	CASSVGSVTGIYEQYF
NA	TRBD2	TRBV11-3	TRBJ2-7	TGTGCCAGCAGCCCGCACGGGACTAGCGACGAGCAGTACTTC	CASSPHGTSDEQYF
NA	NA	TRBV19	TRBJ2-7	TGTGCCAGTAGTATCAGGGCAGTAGAGCCCTACGAGCAGTACTTC	CASSIRAVEPYEQYF
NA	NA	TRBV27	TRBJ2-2	TGTGCCAGCCCCGACGGAGACGGGGAGCTGTTTTTT	CASPDGDGELFF
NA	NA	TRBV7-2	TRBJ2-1	TGTGCAAGTGCGTCAGGGCGCAATGAGCAGTTCTTC	CASASGRNEQFF
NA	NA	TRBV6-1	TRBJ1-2	TGTGCCAGCAGTGAAGCGGTCCGGGTTTACGGCTACACCTTC	CASSEAVRVYGYTF
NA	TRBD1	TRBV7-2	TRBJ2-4	TGTGCCAGCAGCGCCCGACAGGGGCCCTTAGCCAAAAACATTCAGTACTTC	CASSARQGPLAKNIQYF
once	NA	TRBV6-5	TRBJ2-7	TGTGCCAGCAGTTACGCGGATTACTACGAGCAGTACTTC	CASSYADYYEQYF
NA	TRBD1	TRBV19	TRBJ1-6	TGTGCCAGTAGGCAACCGGGACAGGGAAGATCACCCCTCCACTTT	CASRQPGQGRSPLHF
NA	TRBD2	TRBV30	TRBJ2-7	TGTGCCTGGAGTGCACTAGCGAGCTACGAGCAGTACTTC	CAWSALASYEQYF
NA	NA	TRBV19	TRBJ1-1	TGTGCCTCATTAGACACAGCGGACTCCACTGAAGCTTTCTTT	CASLDTADSTEAFF
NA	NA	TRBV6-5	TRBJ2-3	TGTGCCACGAGGGACTTACTGGCAGATACGCAGTATTTT	CATRDLLADTQYF
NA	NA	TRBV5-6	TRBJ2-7	TGTGCCAGCAGCTTGGGACTAGGGCCCTACGAGCAGTACTTC	CASSLGLGPYEQYF
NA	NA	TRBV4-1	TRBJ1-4	TGCGCCAGCAGCCAAGAGTTGACAGTCACAACTAATGAAAAACTGTTTTTT	CASSQELTVTTNEKLFF
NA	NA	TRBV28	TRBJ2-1	TGTGCCAGCAGTTTATCCCAGGACACCGGTAATGAGCAGTTCTTC	CASSLSQDTGNEQFF
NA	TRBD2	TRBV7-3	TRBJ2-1	TGTGCCAGCAGCTTAGGGGGACTAGCTTACAATGAGCAGTTCTTC	CASSLGGLAYNEQFF
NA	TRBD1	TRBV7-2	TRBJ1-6	TGTGCCAGCAGCTTAGAGACAGGGGTAGGATCACCCCTCCACTTT	CASSLETGVGSPLHF
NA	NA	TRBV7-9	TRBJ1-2	TGTGCCAGCAGCGATGGACAGCGTCATGGCTACACCTTC	CASSDGQRHGYTF
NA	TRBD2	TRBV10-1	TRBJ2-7	TGCGCCAGCACTCAGCGGGAGGGAATATACGAGCAGTACTTC	CASTQREGIYEQYF
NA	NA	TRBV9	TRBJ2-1	TGTGCCAGCAGCGTAGGACAGGAGACCTACAATGAGCAGTTCTTC	CASSVGQETYNEQFF
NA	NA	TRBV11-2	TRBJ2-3	TGTGCCAGCAGCTTAGTCGCGGGATCAGATACGCAGTATTTT	CASSLVAGSDTQYF
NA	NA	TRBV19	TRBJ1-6	TGTGCCAGTAACCGACAGGCCGATAATTCACCCCTCCACTTT	CASNRQADNSPLHF
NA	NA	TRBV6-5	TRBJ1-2	TGTGCCAGCAGTTACGATTTCAGGACAGATGTCTATGGCTACACCTTC	CASSYDFRTDVYGYTF
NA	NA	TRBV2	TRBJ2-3	TGTGCCAGCAAGCGCCTAGCAGCAGATACGCAGTATTTT	CASKRLAADTQYF
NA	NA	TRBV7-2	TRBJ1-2	TGTGCCAGCAGCCCCGGGACACACGCTAACTATGGCTACACCTTC	CASSPGTHANYGYTF
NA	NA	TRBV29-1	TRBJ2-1	TGCAGCGTTGTGCAGCCGGGGGTTTTATATGAGCAGTTCTTC	CSVVQPGVLYEQFF
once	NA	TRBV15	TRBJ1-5	TGTGCCACCAGCAGAGTGCGGGTGAGTGGCGCTAGCAATCAGCCCCAGCATTTT	CATSRVRVSGASNQPQHF
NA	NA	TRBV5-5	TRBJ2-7	TGTGCCAGCAGCTTGGGGCAGGTAGGCTACGAGCAGTACTTC	CASSLGQVGYEQYF
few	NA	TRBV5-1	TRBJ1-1	TGCGCCAGCAGCCCGAATACATTGAACACTGAAGCTTTCTTT	CASSPNTLNTEAFF
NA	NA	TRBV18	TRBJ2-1	TGTGCCAGCTCGCCCCCGGGACTCGCCGGAAGTGAGCAGTTCTTC	CASSPPGLAGSEQFF
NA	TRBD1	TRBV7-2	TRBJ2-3	TGTGCCAGCAGATCCACCGGGACAGGGCGTTCAGATACGCAGTATTTT	CASRSTGTGRSDTQYF
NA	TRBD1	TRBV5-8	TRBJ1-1	TGTGCCAGCAGCCTGGGACAGGGCGTTGGCACTGAAGCTTTCTTT	CASSLGQGVGTEAFF
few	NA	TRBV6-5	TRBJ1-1	TGTGCCAGTCGTCGGTCACCTAACACTGAAGCTTTCTTT	CASRRSPNTEAFF
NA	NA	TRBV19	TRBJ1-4	TGTGCCAGTAGTATAGATCTGTACTGGGGGCTTAATGAAAAACTGTTTTTT	CASSIDLYWGLNEKLFF
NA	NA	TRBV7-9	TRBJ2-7	TGTTCCAGCAGCTTAGGCTACTACGAGCAGTACTTC	CSSSLGYYEQYF
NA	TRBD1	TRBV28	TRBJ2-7	TGTGCCAGCAGGGTTGGACAGGACACCTACGAGCAGTACTTC	CASRVGQDTYEQYF
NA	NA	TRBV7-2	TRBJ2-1	TGTGCCAGCAGCTCAGGGGTTTTTGGAAGGGGCTCTCAGTTCTTC	CASSSGVFGRGSQFF
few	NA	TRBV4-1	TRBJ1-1	TGCGCCAGCAGCCAAGATAGTGCAGGCCTGGCTCAAGCTTTCTTT	CASSQDSAGLAQAFF
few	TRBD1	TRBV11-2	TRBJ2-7	TGTGCCAGCAGCTTAGCACAGGGGGCGCGTGAGCAGTACTTC	CASSLAQGAREQYF
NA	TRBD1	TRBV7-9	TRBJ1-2	TGTGCCAGCAGCTTGGGACAGGGGGAGAACTATGGCTACACCTTC	CASSLGQGENYGYTF
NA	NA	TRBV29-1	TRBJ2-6	TGCAGCGGAGGCTCTGGGGCCAACGTCCTGACTTTC	CSGGSGANVLTF
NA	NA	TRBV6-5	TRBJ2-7	TGTGCCAGCAGTGATACCGGGATCTCTATCGAGCAGTACTTC	CASSDTGISIEQYF
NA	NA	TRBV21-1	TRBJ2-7	TGTGCCAGCAGAAGCTCGACTAGCGGTCGCTACGAGCAGTACTTC	CASRSSTSGRYEQYF
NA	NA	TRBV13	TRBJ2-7	TGTGCCAGCAGCCTCCGGGAGGACAGGGCCTACGAGCAGTACTTC	CASSLREDRAYEQYF
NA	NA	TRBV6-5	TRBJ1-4	TGTGCCAGCAGGCCCGGGGAAGGAGAAAAACTGTTTTTT	CASRPGEGEKLFF
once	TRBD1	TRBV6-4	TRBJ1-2	TGTGCCAGCAGTCCCACCGGGACAGGGGCTACGGGCTACACCTTC	CASSPTGTGATGYTF
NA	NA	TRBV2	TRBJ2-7	TGTGCCAGCAGTGGGGTCTCGGACAGCTACGAGCAGTACTTC	CASSGVSDSYEQYF
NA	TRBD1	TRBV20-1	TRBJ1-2	TGCAGCCAGGACAGGGGCTATGGCTACACCTTC	CSQDRGYGYTF
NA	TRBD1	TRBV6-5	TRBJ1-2	TGTGCCAGCAGTTTCCAGGGGGAGTTCTATGGCTACACCTTC	CASSFQGEFYGYTF
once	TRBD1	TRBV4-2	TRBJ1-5	TGTGCCAGCAGCCGCTTACAGGGGAGCAATCAGCCCCAGCATTTT	CASSRLQGSNQPQHF